The present entry profiles one T cell receptor (beta chain) with its context. The authors' processing: By means of reference gene primer amplification, nucleated cell counts were estimated. Measured with immunoSEQ multiplex PCR; TCRdb has only the in-frame clones, and not every one. V, J and clone size derive from that table, while D and trimming were established from the DNA sequence. This table has 150,000 to 200,000 clones, around 83% appearing once. The entry originates in a study of blood T cell repertoires in COVID-19. Across the study: Donors in the United States, Italy and Spain gave samples during acute or convalescent COVID-19. Sample material is recorded as cDNA or gDNA derived from T cells, B-cell-depleted T cells, or PBMCs.

Germline values: CDR1 MNHEY, CDR2 SVGAGI. CDR3 size: 13 residues. The ends lost 2 bases at V and 8 bases at J; junction bases unmatched: 1. Patients in Seattle were enrolled during active infection, then followed longitudinally. The sample consisted of peripheral blood. The rearrangement links TRBV6-5 to TRBJ1-4; 8 positions match TRBD1. The receptor comes from a woman in her sixties or seventies with COVID-19, enrolled during active disease. Written as DNA, the CDR3 is TGTGCCAGCAGTTACGGGACAGGAGAAAAACTGTTTTTT. This encodes CASSYGTGEKLFF.